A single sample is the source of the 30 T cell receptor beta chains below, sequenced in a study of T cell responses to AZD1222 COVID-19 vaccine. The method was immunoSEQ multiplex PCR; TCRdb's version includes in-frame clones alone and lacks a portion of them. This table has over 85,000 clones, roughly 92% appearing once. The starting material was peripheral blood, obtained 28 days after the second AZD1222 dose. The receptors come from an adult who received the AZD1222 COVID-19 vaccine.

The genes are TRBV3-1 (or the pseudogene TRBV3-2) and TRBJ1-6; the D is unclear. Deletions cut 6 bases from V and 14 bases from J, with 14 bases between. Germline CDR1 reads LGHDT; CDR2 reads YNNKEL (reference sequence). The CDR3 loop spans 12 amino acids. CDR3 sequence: CASRSGPSSLHF. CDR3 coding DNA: TGTGCCAGCAGATCCGGACCCTCTTCCCTCCACTTT.

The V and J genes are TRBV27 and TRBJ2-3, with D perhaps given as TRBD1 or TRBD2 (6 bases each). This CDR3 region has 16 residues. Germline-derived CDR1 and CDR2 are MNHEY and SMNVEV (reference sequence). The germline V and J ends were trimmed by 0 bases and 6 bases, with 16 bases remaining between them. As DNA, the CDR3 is TGTGCCAGCAGTTTATCGGTGGGGGGCGCAGGGGATACGCAGTATTTT. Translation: CASSLSVGGAGDTQYF.

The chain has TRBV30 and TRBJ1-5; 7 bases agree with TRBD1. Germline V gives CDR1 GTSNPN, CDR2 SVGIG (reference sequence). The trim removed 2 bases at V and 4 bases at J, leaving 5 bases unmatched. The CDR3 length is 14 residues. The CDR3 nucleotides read TGTGCCTGGAGTAGGGGGCTCAGGAATCAGCCCCAGCATTTT. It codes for CAWSRGLRNQPQHF.

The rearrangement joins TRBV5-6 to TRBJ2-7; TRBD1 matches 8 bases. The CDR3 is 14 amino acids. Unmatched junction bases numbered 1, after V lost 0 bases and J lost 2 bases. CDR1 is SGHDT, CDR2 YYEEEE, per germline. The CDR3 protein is CASSLGTGPYEQYF. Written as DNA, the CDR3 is TGTGCCAGCAGCTTGGGGACAGGGCCCTACGAGCAGTACTTC.

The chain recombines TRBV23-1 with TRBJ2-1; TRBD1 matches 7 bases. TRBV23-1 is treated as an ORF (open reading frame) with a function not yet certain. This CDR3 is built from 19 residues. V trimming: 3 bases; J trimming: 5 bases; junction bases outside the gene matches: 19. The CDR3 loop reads CASSHQPNPTGCLNNEQFF. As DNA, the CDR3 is TGCGCCAGCAGTCATCAACCTAACCCGACAGGGTGTCTTAACAATGAGCAGTTCTTC.

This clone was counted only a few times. The CDR3 sequence: CASSEDRGNTIYF. CDR3 nucleotides: TGTGCCAGCAGCGAGGACAGGGGAAACACCATATATTTT. This chain joins TRBV13 and TRBJ1-3, with 7 bases fitting TRBD1. The CDR3 has 13 amino acids. V was clipped by 5 bases and J by 4 bases; unmatched bases: 2. CDR1 and CDR2 from the germline V gene are PRHDT and FYEKMQ (reference sequence).

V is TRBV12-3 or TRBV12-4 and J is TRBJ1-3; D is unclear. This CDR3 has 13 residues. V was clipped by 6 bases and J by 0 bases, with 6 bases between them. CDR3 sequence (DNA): TGTGCCAGCAGCCCGGCCTCTGGAAACACCATATATTTT. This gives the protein CASSPASGNTIYF.

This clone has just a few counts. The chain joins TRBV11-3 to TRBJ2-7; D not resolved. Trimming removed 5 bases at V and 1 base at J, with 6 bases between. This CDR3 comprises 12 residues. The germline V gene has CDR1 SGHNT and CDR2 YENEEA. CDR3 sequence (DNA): TGTGCCAGCAGCACTAATTCCTACGAGCAGTACTTC. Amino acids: CASSTNSYEQYF.

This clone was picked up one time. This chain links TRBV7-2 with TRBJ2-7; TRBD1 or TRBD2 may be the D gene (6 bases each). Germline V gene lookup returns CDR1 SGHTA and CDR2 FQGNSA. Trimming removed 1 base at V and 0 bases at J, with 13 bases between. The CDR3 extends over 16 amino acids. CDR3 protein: CASSLVVRGGSYEQYF. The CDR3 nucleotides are TGTGCCAGCAGCTTAGTTGTCAGGGGAGGCTCCTACGAGCAGTACTTC.

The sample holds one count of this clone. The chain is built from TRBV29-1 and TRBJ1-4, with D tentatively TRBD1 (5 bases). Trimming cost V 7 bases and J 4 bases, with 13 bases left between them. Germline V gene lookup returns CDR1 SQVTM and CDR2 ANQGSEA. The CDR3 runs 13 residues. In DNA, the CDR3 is TGCAGCGCATCGGGACGGAGTAATGAAAAACTGTTTTTT. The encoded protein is CSASGRSNEKLFF.

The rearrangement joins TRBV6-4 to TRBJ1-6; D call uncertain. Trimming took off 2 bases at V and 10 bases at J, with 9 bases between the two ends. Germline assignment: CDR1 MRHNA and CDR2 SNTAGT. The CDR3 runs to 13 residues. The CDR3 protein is CASSDGLGSPLHF. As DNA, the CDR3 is TGTGCCAGCAGTGACGGGTTGGGCTCACCCCTCCACTTT.

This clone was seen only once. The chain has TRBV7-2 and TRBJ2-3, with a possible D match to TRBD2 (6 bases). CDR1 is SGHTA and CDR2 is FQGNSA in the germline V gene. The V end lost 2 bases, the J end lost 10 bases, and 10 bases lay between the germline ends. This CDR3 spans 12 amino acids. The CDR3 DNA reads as TGTGCCAGCAGCTTATGGGACTTTTCGCAGTATTTT. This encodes CASSLWDFSQYF.

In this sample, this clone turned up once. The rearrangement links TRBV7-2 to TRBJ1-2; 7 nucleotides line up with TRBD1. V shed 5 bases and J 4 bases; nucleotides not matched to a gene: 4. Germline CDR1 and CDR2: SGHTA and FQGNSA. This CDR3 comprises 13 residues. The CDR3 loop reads CASSVTGSYGYTF. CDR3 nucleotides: TGTGCCAGCAGCGTGACAGGGAGCTATGGCTACACCTTC.

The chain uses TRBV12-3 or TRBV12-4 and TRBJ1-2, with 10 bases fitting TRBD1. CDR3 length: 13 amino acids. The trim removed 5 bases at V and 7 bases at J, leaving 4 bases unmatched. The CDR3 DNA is TGTGCCAGCAGTAGACAGGGGGCTGTTGGCTACACCTTC. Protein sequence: CASSRQGAVGYTF.

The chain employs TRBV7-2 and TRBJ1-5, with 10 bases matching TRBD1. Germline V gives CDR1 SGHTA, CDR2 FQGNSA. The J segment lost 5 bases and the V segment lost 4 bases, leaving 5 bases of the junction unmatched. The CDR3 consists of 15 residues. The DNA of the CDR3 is TGTGCCAGCAGCTCAGACAGGGGGCACTATCAGCCCCAGCATTTT. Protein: CASSSDRGHYQPQHF.

The CDR3 sequence is CASSHFGQVSYNEQFF. CDR3 DNA: TGTGCCAGCAGCCATTTCGGACAGGTCTCCTACAATGAGCAGTTCTTC. The chain couples TRBV6-2 or TRBV6-3 to TRBJ2-1, with 7 bases aligning to TRBD1. CDR3 length equals 16 residues. Germline-derived CDR1 and CDR2 are MNHEY and SVGEGT. V was clipped by 6 bases and J by 0 bases; unmatched bases: 8.

The CDR3 DNA sequence: TGCGCCAGCAGTCGGACACCTACTATGAACACTGAAGCTTTCTTT. This encodes CASSRTPTMNTEAFF. The chain uses TRBV4-3 and TRBJ1-1; D possibly corresponds to TRBD1 (5 bases). V was clipped by 6 bases and J by 0 bases, with 14 bases between them. Germline CDR1 and CDR2: LGHNA and YSLEER. This CDR3 is built from 15 residues.

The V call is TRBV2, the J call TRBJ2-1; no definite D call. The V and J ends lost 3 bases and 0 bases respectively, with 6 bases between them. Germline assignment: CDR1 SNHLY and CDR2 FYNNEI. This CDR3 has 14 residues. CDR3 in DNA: TGTGCCAGCAGTGAGCAGAGCTCCTACAATGAGCAGTTCTTC. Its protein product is CASSEQSSYNEQFF.

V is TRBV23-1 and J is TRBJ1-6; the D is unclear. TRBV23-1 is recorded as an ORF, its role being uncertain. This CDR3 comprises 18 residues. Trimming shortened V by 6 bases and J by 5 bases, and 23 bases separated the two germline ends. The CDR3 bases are TGCGCCAGCAGCCTCCGGAATCGACGGTTAAAGGATAATTCACCCCTCCACTTT. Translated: CASSLRNRRLKDNSPLHF.

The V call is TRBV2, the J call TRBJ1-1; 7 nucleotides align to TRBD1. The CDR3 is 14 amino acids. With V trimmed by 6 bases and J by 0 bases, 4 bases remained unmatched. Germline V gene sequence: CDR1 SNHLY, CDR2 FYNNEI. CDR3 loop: CASSDGTVNTEAFF. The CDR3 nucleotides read TGTGCCAGCAGCGATGGGACAGTGAACACTGAAGCTTTCTTT.

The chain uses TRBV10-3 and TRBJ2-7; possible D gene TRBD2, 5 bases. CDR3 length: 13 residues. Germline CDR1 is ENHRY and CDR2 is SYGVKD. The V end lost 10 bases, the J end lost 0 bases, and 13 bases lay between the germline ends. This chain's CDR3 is CATLEGGSYEQYF. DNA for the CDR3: TGTGCCACCCTAGAGGGTGGCTCCTACGAGCAGTACTTC.

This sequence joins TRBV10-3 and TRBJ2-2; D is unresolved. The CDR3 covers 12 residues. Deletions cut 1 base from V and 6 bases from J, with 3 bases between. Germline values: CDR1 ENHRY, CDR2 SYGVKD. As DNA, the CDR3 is TGTGCCATCAGTGAGTTTGCCGGGGAGCTGTTTTTT. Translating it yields CAISEFAGELFF.

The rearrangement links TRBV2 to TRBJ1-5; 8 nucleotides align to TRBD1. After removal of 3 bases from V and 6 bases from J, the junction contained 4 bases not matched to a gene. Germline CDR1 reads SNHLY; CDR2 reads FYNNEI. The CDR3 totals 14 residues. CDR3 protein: CASSDRGRVQPQHF. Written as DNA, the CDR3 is TGTGCCAGCAGTGACAGGGGGCGCGTTCAGCCCCAGCATTTT.

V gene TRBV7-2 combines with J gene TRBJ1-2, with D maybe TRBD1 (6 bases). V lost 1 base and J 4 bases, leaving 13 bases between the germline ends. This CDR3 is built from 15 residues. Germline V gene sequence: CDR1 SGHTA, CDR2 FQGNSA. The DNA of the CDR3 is TGTGCCAGCAGCTTAGATCTAGGACAGATCTATGGCTACACCTTC. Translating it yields CASSLDLGQIYGYTF.

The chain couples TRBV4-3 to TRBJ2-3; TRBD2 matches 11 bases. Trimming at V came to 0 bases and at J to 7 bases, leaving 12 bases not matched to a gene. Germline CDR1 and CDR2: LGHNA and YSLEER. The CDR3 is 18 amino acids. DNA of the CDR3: TGCGCCAGCAGCCAAGATTCGGCTAGCGGGGGGTTATTAAATACGCAGTATTTT. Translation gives CASSQDSASGGLLNTQYF.

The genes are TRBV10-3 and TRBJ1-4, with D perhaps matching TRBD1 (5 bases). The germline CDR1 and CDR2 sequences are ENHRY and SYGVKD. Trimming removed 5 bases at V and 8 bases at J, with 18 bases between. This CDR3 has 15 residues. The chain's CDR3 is CAISTGQGLGEKLFF. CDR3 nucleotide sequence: TGTGCCATCAGTACGGGCCAGGGACTCGGCGAAAAACTGTTTTTT.

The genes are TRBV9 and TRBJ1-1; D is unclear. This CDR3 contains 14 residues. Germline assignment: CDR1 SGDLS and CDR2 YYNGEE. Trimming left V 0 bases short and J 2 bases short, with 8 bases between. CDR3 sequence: CASSVAAGNTEAFF. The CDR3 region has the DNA TGTGCCAGCAGCGTAGCGGCAGGCAACACTGAAGCTTTCTTT.

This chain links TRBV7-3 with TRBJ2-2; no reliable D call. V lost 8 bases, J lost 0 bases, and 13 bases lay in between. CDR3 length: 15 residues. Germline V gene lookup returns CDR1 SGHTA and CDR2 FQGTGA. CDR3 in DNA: TGTGCCAGCCAGGTGGATGGGTCGAACACCGGGGAGCTGTTTTTT. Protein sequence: CASQVDGSNTGELFF.

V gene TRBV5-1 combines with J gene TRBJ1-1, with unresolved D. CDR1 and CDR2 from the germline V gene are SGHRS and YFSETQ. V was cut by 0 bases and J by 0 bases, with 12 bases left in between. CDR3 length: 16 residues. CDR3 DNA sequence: TGCGCCAGCAGCTTGGTTAGAACGGTGATGAACACTGAAGCTTTCTTT. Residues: CASSLVRTVMNTEAFF. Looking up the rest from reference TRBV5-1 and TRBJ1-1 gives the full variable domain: KAGVTQTPRYLIKTRGQQVTLSCSPISGHRSVSWYQQTPGQGLQFLFEYFSETQRNKGNFPGRFSGRQFSNSRSEMNVSTLELGDSALYLCASSLVRTVMNTEAFFGQGTRLTVV.

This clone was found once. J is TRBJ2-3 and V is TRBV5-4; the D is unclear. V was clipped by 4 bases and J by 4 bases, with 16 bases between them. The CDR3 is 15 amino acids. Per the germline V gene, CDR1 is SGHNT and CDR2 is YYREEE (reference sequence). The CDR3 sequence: CASSPGGRRADTQYF. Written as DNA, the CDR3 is TGTGCCAGCAGCCCCGGCGGACGTAGAGCAGATACGCAGTATTTT.